A single sample gave rise to the 30 T cell receptor beta chains below, sequenced in a study of vaccination effects on CD4 cells after COVID-19. Sequencing followed a ViraFEST assay step that expanded antigen-specific CD4+ T cells with viral peptide pools. Isolation of CD4+ T cells took place after approximately 10 days of culture. From March to December 2020, the person had a SARS-CoV-2 infection that was confirmed by PCR. Each participant received a vaccine that was either BNT162b2 or mRNA-1273, given as two doses. Profiled with immunoSEQ multiplex PCR; TCRdb holds only in-frame clones, not every one. There are approximately 14,000 clones in the sample; around three quarters occur only once, and around 23% lies in the top ten. Which antigens these TCRs recognize remains unknown. The material was CD4+ T cells from PBMCs cultured with HCoV-NL63 spike peptides, obtained after COVID-19 vaccination. These receptors came from a human donor who had a prior SARS-CoV-2 infection.

This chain links TRBV5-1 with TRBJ2-3, with no clear D. Germline V gene data show CDR1 as SGHRS and CDR2 as YFSETQ. The V and J ends lost 4 bases and 1 base respectively, with 10 bases between them. This CDR3 is 14 amino acids long. CDR3 amino acids: CASSRKERTDTQYF. The CDR3 DNA sequence: TGCGCCAGCAGCCGAAAGGAACGCACAGATACGCAGTATTTT.

The chain has TRBV2 and TRBJ2-3; maybe TRBD1 (5 bases). Germline-derived CDR1 and CDR2 are SNHLY and FYNNEI. The CDR3 is 12 residues long. V was clipped by 7 bases and J by 4 bases, with 9 bases between them. The chain's CDR3 is CASKGWADTQYF. DNA of the CDR3: TGTGCCAGCAAGGGGTGGGCAGATACGCAGTATTTT.

This sequence joins TRBV3-1 (or the pseudogene TRBV3-2) and TRBJ1-3; D is uncertain. CDR3 length: 12 residues. Per germline, CDR1 LGHDT and CDR2 YNNKEL (reference sequence). Trimming removed 1 base at V and 3 bases at J, with 1 base between. For the CDR3, the DNA is TGTGCCAGCAGCCAAGTTGGAAACACCATATATTTT. Translating it yields CASSQVGNTIYF.

The chain recombines TRBV3-1 (or the pseudogene TRBV3-2) with TRBJ2-7; D could derive from TRBD1 or TRBD2 (5 bases each). CDR1 and CDR2 from the germline V gene are LGHDT and YNNKEL (reference sequence). V gave up 3 bases and J gave up 3 bases, with 12 bases separating them. The CDR3 sequence is 14 residues long. The CDR3 protein is CASSHRTGLYEQYF. CDR3 bases: TGTGCCAGCAGCCATAGGACGGGGCTCTACGAGCAGTACTTC.

The chain uses TRBV6-2 or TRBV6-3 and TRBJ2-1; D remains ambiguous. The CDR3 spans 12 residues. V was pared by 4 bases and J by 4 bases, with 5 bases between. Germline CDR1 is MNHEY and CDR2 is SVGEGT. The CDR3 coding sequence is TGTGCCAGCAGTTCCCGATACAATGAGCAGTTCTTC. Translated, it gives CASSSRYNEQFF.

The rearrangement links TRBV7-9 to TRBJ2-7; 9 nucleotides line up with TRBD1. V lost 3 bases and J lost 2; bases outside the gene matches: 5. This CDR3 comprises 15 residues. Germline CDR1 SEHNR, CDR2 FQNEAQ (reference sequence). Here the CDR3 reads CASSFATGGAYEQYF. In nucleotides, the CDR3 is TGTGCCAGCAGCTTCGCGACAGGGGGAGCCTACGAGCAGTACTTC. Complete variable domain (other parts from reference TRBV7-9 and TRBJ2-7): DTGVSQNPRHKITKRGQNVTFRCDPISEHNRLYWYRQTLGQGPEFLTYFQNEAQLEKSRLLSDRFSAERPKGSFSTLEIQRTEQGDSAMYLCASSFATGGAYEQYFGPGTRLTVT.

The chain employs TRBV21-1 and TRBJ1-5; TRBD1 is taken as the D call from the table, unchecked against the DNA. TRBV21-1 is listed as a pseudogene. This CDR3 region has 16 residues. This CDR3 reads CASANTQGGCNQPQHF. The CDR3 coding sequence is TGTGCCAGCGCCAATACTCAGGGGGGATGCAATCAGCCCCAGCATTTT.

The chain combines TRBV6-5 with TRBJ2-2, with a tentative D call TRBD2 (5 bases). Germline lookup yields CDR1 MNHEY and CDR2 SVGAGI. Trimming removed 0 bases from V and 6 bases from J, with 8 bases in between. The CDR3 loop spans 14 amino acids. The CDR3 loop is CASSYSGVPGELFF. For the CDR3, the DNA is TGTGCCAGCAGTTACTCCGGGGTCCCCGGGGAGCTGTTTTTT.

This clone was counted between two and nine times. This chain links TRBV7-2 with TRBJ1-5; the D is unclear. Germline-derived CDR1 and CDR2 are SGHTA and FQGNSA. The CDR3 runs 15 residues. The germline V and J ends were trimmed by 2 bases and 3 bases, with 11 bases remaining between them. The CDR3, as DNA: TGTGCCAGCAGCTTACACGGCAGTTTCAATCAGCCCCAGCATTTT. Residues: CASSLHGSFNQPQHF. Looking up the rest from reference TRBV7-2 and TRBJ1-5 gives the full variable domain: GAGVSQSPSNKVTEKGKDVELRCDPISGHTALYWYRQSLGQGLEFLIYFQGNSAPDKSGLPSDRFSAERTGGSVSTLTIQRTQQEDSAVYLCASSLHGSFNQPQHFGDGTRLSIL.

The gene calls are TRBV11-2 and TRBJ2-7, with a weak D call TRBD2 (7 bases). There are 13 residues in the CDR3. Germline V CDR1 and CDR2: SGHAT, FQNNGV. Trimming removed 1 base from V and 6 bases from J, with 10 bases in between. Here the CDR3 reads CASSLVRGLEQYF. In DNA form, the CDR3 reads TGTGCCAGCAGCTTAGTGCGGGGGCTCGAGCAGTACTTC. Combining the CDR3 with reference TRBV11-2 and TRBJ2-7 gives the whole variable domain EAGVAQSPRYKIIEKRQSVAFWCNPISGHATLYWYQQILGQGPKLLIQFQNNGVVDDSQLPKDRFSAERLKGVDSTLKIQPAKLEDSAVYLCASSLVRGLEQYFGPGTRLTVT.

V is TRBV11-2 and J is TRBJ2-2; D perhaps matches TRBD2 (6 bases). The V gene's germline CDR1 is SGHAT and CDR2 FQNNGV. The CDR3 spans 15 residues. Trimming cost V 5 bases and J 1 base, with 11 bases left between them. The CDR3 nucleotides are TGTGCCAGCAGCCCAAAGACTAGGAACACCGGGGAGCTGTTTTTT. Translating gives CASSPKTRNTGELFF.

This rearrangement joins TRBV18 to TRBJ2-1; D perhaps matches TRBD2 (7 bases). Germline V gene data show CDR1 as KGHSH and CDR2 as LQKENI. The V end lost 4 bases, the J end lost 1 base, and 17 bases lay between the germline ends. This CDR3 has 17 amino acids. The CDR3 region is CASSQRSGGRSYNEQFF. CDR3 coding DNA: TGTGCCAGCTCACAACGCTCGGGGGGCAGGTCCTACAATGAGCAGTTCTTC.

V and J are TRBV14 and TRBJ1-6; D is unclear. The ends were cut back, 4 bases at V and 8 bases at J, with 12 bases in the middle. Germline lookup yields CDR1 SGHDN and CDR2 FVKESK. The CDR3 runs 14 residues. CDR3 sequence: CASSPRETYSPLHF. CDR3 nucleotides: TGTGCCAGCAGCCCCCGGGAAACCTATTCACCCCTCCACTTT.

V usage is TRBV5-4 and J usage is TRBJ2-3; 14 positions agree with TRBD2. J was trimmed by 4 bases and V by 4 bases; bases with no gene match: 5. Germline values: CDR1 SGHNT, CDR2 YYREEE (reference sequence). CDR3 size: 16 residues. CDR3 DNA sequence: TGTGCCAGCAGCCTCGGACTAGCGGGGGGTTCAGATACGCAGTATTTT. Translating gives CASSLGLAGGSDTQYF.

The rearrangement joins TRBV5-5 to TRBJ2-7; TRBD1 agrees at 10 bases. Germline CDR1 and CDR2: SGHKS and YYEKEE (reference sequence). Trimming cost V 2 bases and J 3 bases; bases outside gene matches: 8. The CDR3 loop spans 16 amino acids. The CDR3 loop reads CASSLTPGQGSYEQYF. The CDR3 DNA sequence: TGTGCCAGCAGCTTAACCCCGGGACAGGGGAGCTACGAGCAGTACTTC. Full variable domain (outside the CDR3, taken from reference TRBV5-5 and TRBJ2-7): DAGVTQSPTHLIKTRGQQVTLRCSPISGHKSVSWYQQVLGQGPQFIFQYYEKEERGRGNFPDRFSARQFPNYSSELNVNALLLGDSALYLCASSLTPGQGSYEQYFGPGTRLTVT.

This clone showed up just once. The rearrangement uses TRBV27 and TRBJ2-7; 7 bases fit TRBD1. Germline V gives CDR1 MNHEY, CDR2 SMNVEV (reference sequence). The V segment lost 6 bases and the J segment 6 bases; nucleotides outside the gene matches: 11. The CDR3 has 14 amino acids. The CDR3 region is CASSQGAAGGEQYF. The CDR3 bases are TGTGCCAGCAGCCAAGGAGCGGCAGGGGGCGAGCAGTACTTC.

The V call is TRBV5-1, the J call TRBJ2-3; TRBD2 matches 11 bases. The CDR3 runs to 15 residues. Germline values: CDR1 SGHRS, CDR2 YFSETQ. The V gene end was trimmed by 4 bases and the J gene end by 0 bases; junction bases not matched to a gene: 1. The CDR3, as DNA: TGCGCCAGCAGCCGACTAGCGGGAAGCACAGATACGCAGTATTTT. The encoded protein is CASSRLAGSTDTQYF.

The CDR3 DNA is TGTGCCAGCAGTTCTGAGAACAGGGTTGAAGCTTTCTTT. Protein product: CASSSENRVEAFF. This chain connects TRBV12-3 or TRBV12-4 to TRBJ1-1; tentative D call: TRBD1 (6 bases). V was clipped by 4 bases and J by 7 bases, with 13 bases between them. The length of the CDR3 is 13 residues.

The chain links TRBV4-2 to TRBJ1-2; 7 positions agree with TRBD1. V was pared by 0 bases and J by 3 bases, with 10 bases of the junction left unmatched. Germline CDR1 LGHNA, CDR2 YNFKEQ. CDR3 length: 17 residues. CDR3 nucleotides: TGTGCCAGCAGCCAAGATCGTGGGGCAGGGGGGGACTATGGCTACACCTTC. It encodes CASSQDRGAGGDYGYTF.

CDR3 protein: CASSLSRQAYEQYF. Here the CDR3 DNA reads TGTGCCAGCAGTTTATCGAGGCAGGCCTACGAGCAGTACTTC. V gene TRBV27 combines with J gene TRBJ2-7; no reliable D call. The V gene's germline CDR1 is MNHEY and CDR2 SMNVEV (reference sequence). The CDR3 is made up of 14 amino acids. The ends were cut back, 0 bases at V and 2 bases at J, with 8 bases in the middle.

This sequence joins TRBV2 and TRBJ2-2; D gene ambiguous. V lost 3 bases, J lost 0 bases, and 8 bases lay in between. This CDR3 has 15 amino acids. The germline CDR1 and CDR2 sequences are SNHLY and FYNNEI. Here the CDR3 reads CASSDIRANTGELFF. The CDR3 DNA sequence: TGTGCCAGCAGTGATATCAGAGCGAACACCGGGGAGCTGTTTTTT.

This chain connects TRBV11-3 to TRBJ2-1, with D possibly matching TRBD2 (5 bases). V was trimmed by 1 base and J by 3 bases, leaving 7 bases between them. The CDR3 has 14 residues. From germline, CDR1 is SGHNT and CDR2 YENEEA. Here the CDR3 DNA reads TGTGCCAGCAGCTTAGCGGGGTTCTACAATGAGCAGTTCTTC. Protein sequence: CASSLAGFYNEQFF.

The chain links TRBV3-1 (or the pseudogene TRBV3-2) to TRBJ1-2; D gene unclear. Trimming shortened V by 1 base and J by 6 bases, and 9 bases separated the two germline ends. Germline lookup yields CDR1 LGHDT and CDR2 YNNKEL (reference sequence). The CDR3 spans 13 residues. The CDR3 region is CASSQGIGNGYTF. CDR3 nucleotides: TGTGCCAGCAGCCAAGGTATCGGGAATGGCTACACCTTC.

The J gene is TRBJ2-5, the V gene TRBV18; no reliable D call. This CDR3 spans 13 amino acids. Per germline, CDR1 KGHSH and CDR2 LQKENI. V was trimmed by 2 bases and J by 2 bases, leaving 6 bases between them. The CDR3 is CASSPGLQETQYF. The CDR3 region has the DNA TGTGCCAGCTCACCAGGCCTACAAGAGACCCAGTACTTC.

This chain links TRBV6-5 with TRBJ1-5; 9 nucleotides line up with TRBD1. Germline CDR1 is MNHEY and CDR2 is SVGAGI. V lost 6 bases to trimming and J lost 4 bases; unmatched junction nucleotides: 4. This CDR3 is 14 amino acids long. CDR3 DNA sequence: TGTGCCAGCAGGCCTGGGACAGGGAATCAGCCCCAGCATTTT. Amino acids: CASRPGTGNQPQHF.

The CDR3 DNA sequence: TGTGCCATCAGTGAGTCGGTTCAGTTCTTC. This translates into CAISESVQFF. This chain connects TRBV10-3 to TRBJ2-1; D is ambiguous. From germline, CDR1 is ENHRY and CDR2 SYGVKD. This CDR3 is built from 10 residues. V lost 0 bases and J lost 13, with 4 bases in between.

This chain uses TRBV7-9 with TRBJ2-5; no definite D call. The CDR3 contains 15 residues. Looked up from germline, CDR1 is SEHNR and CDR2 is FQNEAQ (reference sequence). Trimming took 5 bases from V and 0 from J, leaving 13 bases between them. The CDR3 loop reads CASSKPKWYQETQYF. CDR3 bases: TGTGCCAGCAGCAAACCCAAATGGTACCAAGAGACCCAGTACTTC.

This chain uses TRBV7-2 with TRBJ2-5; TRBD1 might be the D (6 bases). Germline V gene data show CDR1 as SGHTA and CDR2 as FQGNSA. With 0 bases removed from V and 1 base from J, the gap between germline ends came to 15 bases. This CDR3 has 17 residues. CDR3 coding DNA: TGTGCCAGCAGCTTAGCGTCGGCAGGGGCTGCCCAAGAGACCCAGTACTTC. Amino acid sequence: CASSLASAGAAQETQYF.

This clone has more than one count but fewer than ten. V is TRBV29-1 and J is TRBJ2-2; D is unresolved. The CDR3 spans 15 residues. The germline V and J ends were trimmed by 4 bases and 5 bases, with 17 bases remaining between them. From germline, CDR1 is SQVTM and CDR2 ANQGSEA. CDR3: CSVAALRSSTGELFF. CDR3 nucleotide sequence: TGCAGCGTTGCCGCCCTGAGGTCCTCAACCGGGGAGCTGTTTTTT.

The CDR3 sequence is CASSFRDGELFF. In nucleotides, the CDR3 is TGTGCCAGCAGTTTTAGGGACGGGGAGCTGTTTTTT. V is TRBV27 and J is TRBJ2-2; D is undetermined. Trimming pared 3 bases from V and 7 bases from J, leaving 6 bases between. The CDR3 extends over 12 amino acids. Germline CDR1 and CDR2: MNHEY and SMNVEV (reference sequence).